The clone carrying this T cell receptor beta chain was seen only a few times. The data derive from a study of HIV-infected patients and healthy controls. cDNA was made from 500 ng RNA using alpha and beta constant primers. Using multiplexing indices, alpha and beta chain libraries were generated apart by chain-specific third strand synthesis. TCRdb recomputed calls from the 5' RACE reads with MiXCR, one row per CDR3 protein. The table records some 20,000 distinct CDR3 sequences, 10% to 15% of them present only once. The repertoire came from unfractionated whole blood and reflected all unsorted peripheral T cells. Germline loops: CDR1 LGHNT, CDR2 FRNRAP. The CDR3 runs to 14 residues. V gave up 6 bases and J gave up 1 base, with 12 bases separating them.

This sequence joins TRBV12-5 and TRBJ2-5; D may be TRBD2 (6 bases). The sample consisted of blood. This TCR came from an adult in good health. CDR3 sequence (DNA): TGTGCTAGTGGCAAAGCCGGGGGCCAAGAGACCCAGTACTTC. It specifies CASGKAGGQETQYF.